The sequence of this TCR beta chain was determined in a study of read filtering for tumor transcriptome and immune sequencing. As for the study in general: R-ISS stage counts were under 10 for I, approximately 15 for II, six or seven for III. Study results and limitations: Correlation between methods rose after single-read clonotypes were removed. Compared with RNA-seq, IR-seq gave much higher clonotype depth and reliability.

Bone marrow was sampled from every patient at the time of active disease. From 300 to 400 ng of RNA, a library with molecular barcoded alpha/delta and beta/gamma adaptors was made. Each CDR3 protein is one row after TCRdb ran MiXCR on the reads. The table includes roughly 130,000 distinct CDR3 sequences, approximately 13% detected once. This clonotype was observed a few times. The target antigen is unknown. The trim removed 7 bases at V and 2 bases at J, leaving 7 bases unmatched. The germline V gene encodes CDR1 SQVTM and CDR2 ANQGSEA. The CDR3 extends over 13 amino acids. The TCR sequence derives from a donor at least 40 years old with multiple myeloma. The chain joins TRBV29-1 to TRBJ2-5, with 7 nucleotides matching TRBD2. Sequencing was performed on a population of CD138-negative cells sorted from bone marrow. CDR3 region: CSGRTRSQETQYF. In DNA form, the CDR3 reads TGCAGCGGCCGGACTAGGAGTCAAGAGACCCAGTACTTC.